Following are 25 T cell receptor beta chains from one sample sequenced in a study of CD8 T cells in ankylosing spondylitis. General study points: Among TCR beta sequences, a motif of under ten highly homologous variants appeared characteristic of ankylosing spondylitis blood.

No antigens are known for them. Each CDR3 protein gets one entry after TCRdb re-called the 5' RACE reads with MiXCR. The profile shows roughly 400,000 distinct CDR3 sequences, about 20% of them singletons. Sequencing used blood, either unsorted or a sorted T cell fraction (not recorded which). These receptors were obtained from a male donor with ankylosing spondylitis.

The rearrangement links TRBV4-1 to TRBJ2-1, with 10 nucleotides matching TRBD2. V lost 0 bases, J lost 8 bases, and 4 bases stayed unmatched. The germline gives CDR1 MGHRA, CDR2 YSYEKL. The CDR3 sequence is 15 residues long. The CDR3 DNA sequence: TGCGCCAGCAGCCAAGATCCTAGCGGGAGCGATGAGCAGTTCTTC. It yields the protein CASSQDPSGSDEQFF.

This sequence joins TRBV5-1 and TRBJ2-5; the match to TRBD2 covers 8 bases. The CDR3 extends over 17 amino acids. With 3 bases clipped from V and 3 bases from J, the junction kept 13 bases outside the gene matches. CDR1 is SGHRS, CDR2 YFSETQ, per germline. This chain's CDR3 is CASSWGPIPGGEETQYF. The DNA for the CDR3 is TGCGCCAGCAGCTGGGGACCCATCCCGGGGGGGGAAGAGACCCAGTACTTC.

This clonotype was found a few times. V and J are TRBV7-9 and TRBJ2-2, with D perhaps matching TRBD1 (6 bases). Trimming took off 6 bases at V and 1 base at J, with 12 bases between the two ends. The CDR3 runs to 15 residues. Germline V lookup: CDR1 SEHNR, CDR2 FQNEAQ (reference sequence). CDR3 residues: CASRVDSGNTGELFF. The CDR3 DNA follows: TGTGCCAGCAGGGTGGACAGTGGGAACACCGGGGAGCTGTTTTTT.

The CDR3: CASSPEGQQETQYF. The CDR3, as DNA: TGTGCCAGCAGCCCTGAGGGTCAACAAGAGACCCAGTACTTC. V usage is TRBV5-6 and J usage is TRBJ2-5, with D perhaps TRBD2 (5 bases). V was shortened by 4 bases and J by 2 bases, with 12 bases between the two germline ends. Germline loops: CDR1 SGHDT, CDR2 YYEEEE. The CDR3 runs to 14 residues. The full variable domain, completed using reference TRBV5-6 and TRBJ2-5, is DAGVTQSPTHLIKTRGQQVTLRCSPKSGHDTVSWYQQALGQGPQFIFQYYEEEERQRGNFPDRFSGHQFPNYSSELNVNALLLGDSALYLCASSPEGQQETQYFGPGTRLLVL.

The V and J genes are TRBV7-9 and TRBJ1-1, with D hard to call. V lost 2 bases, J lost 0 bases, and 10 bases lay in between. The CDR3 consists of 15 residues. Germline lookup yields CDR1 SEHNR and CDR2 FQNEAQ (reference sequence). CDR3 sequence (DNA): TGTGCCAGCAGCTTAAGGGCTCAACTGAACACTGAAGCTTTCTTT. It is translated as CASSLRAQLNTEAFF.

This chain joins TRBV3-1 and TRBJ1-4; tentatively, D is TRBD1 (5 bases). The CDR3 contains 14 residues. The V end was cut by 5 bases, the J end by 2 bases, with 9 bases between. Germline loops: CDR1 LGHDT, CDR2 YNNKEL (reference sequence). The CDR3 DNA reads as TGTGCCAGCAGCGGGGGACGGACTAATGAAAAACTGTTTTTT. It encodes CASSGGRTNEKLFF. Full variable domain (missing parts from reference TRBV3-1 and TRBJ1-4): DTAVSQTPKYLVTQMGNDKSIKCEQNLGHDTMYWYKQDSKKFLKIMFSYNNKELIINETVPNRFSPKSPDKAHLNLHINSLELGDSAVYFCASSGGRTNEKLFFGSGTQLSVL.

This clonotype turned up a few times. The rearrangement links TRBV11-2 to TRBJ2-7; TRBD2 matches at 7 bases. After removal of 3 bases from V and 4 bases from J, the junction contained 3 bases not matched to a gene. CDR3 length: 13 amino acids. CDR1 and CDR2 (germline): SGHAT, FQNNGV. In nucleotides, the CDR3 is TGTGCCAGCAGCTTGACTAGCTTTTACGAGCAGTACTTC. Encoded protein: CASSLTSFYEQYF.

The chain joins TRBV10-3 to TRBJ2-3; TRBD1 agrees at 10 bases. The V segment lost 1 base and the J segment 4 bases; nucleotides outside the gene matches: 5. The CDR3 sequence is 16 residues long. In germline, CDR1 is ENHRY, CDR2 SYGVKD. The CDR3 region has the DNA TGTGCCATCAGTGAGTGGAGACAGGGGGCTTCAGATACGCAGTATTTT. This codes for CAISEWRQGASDTQYF.

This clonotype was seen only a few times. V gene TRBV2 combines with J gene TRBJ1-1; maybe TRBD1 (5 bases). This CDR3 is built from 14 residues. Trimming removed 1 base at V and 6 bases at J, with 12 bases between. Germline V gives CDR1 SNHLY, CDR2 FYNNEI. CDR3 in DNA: TGTGCCAGCAGTGAAGATGGGGCTTTCCCTGAAGCTTTCTTT. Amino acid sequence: CASSEDGAFPEAFF.

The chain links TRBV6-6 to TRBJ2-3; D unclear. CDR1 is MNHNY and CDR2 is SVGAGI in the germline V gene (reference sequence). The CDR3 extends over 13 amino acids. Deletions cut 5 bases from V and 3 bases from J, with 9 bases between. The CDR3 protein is CASSPTMTDTQYF. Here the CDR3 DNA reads TGTGCCAGCAGTCCGACCATGACAGATACGCAGTATTTT.

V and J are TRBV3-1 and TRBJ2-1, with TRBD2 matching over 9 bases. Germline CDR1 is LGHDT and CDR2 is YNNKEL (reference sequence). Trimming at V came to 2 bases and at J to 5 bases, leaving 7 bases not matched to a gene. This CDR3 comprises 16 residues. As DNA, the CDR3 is TGTGCCAGCAGCCAACCCTTAGCGGGAGACGACAATGAGCAGTTCTTC. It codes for CASSQPLAGDDNEQFF.

Here the CDR3 reads CSAGLRRPYLPRDEQFF. The CDR3, as DNA: TGCAGTGCTGGCCTTAGGCGGCCTTACCTTCCGAGGGATGAGCAGTTCTTC. This chain connects TRBV20-1 to TRBJ2-1; D is possibly TRBD2 (5 bases). The CDR3 covers 17 residues. V shed 5 bases and J shed 8 bases, with 28 bases lying between them. The germline V gene has CDR1 DFQATT and CDR2 SNEGSKA (reference sequence).

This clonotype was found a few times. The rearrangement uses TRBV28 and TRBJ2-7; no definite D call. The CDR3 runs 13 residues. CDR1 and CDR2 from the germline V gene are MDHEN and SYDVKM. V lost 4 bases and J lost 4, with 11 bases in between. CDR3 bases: TGTGCCAGCAGTTCCGAACACCCATACGAGCAGTACTTC. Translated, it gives CASSSEHPYEQYF.

CDR3 sequence (DNA): TGTGCCAGCAGCCCCATCAGTGGGTGGGGAAGCACTGAAGCTTTCTTT. It is translated as CASSPISGWGSTEAFF. V usage is TRBV3-1 and J usage is TRBJ1-1, with unresolved D. The CDR3 sequence is 16 residues long. The V gene lost 4 bases and the J gene lost 4 bases, with 19 bases spanning the gap. The germline V gene has CDR1 LGHDT and CDR2 YNNKEL (reference sequence).

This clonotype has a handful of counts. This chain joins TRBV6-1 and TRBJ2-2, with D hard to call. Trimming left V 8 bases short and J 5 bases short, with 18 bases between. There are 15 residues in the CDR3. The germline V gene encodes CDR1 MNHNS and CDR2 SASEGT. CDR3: CASRAPSGSTGELFF. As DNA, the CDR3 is TGTGCCAGCCGGGCCCCGTCCGGTTCGACCGGGGAGCTGTTTTTT.

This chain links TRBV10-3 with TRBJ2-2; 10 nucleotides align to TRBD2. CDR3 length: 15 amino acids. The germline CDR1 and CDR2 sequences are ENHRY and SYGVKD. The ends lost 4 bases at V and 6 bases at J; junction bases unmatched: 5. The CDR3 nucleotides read TGTGCCATCAGTGGAGCTAGCGGGAGTTCCGGGGAGCTGTTTTTT. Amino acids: CAISGASGSSGELFF.

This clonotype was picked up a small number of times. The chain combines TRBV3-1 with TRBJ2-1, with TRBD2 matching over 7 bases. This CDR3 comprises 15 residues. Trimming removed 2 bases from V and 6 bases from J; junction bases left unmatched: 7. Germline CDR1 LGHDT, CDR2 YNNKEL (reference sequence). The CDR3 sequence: CASSQFGLVFNEQFF. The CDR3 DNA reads TGTGCCAGCAGCCAATTTGGACTAGTATTCAATGAGCAGTTCTTC.

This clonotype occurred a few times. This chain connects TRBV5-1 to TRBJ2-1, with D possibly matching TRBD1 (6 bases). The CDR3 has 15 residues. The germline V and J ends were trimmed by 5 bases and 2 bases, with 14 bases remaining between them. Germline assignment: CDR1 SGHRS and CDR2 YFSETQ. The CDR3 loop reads CASSYEQGPYNEQFF. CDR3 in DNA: TGCGCCAGCAGTTACGAACAGGGTCCCTACAATGAGCAGTTCTTC.

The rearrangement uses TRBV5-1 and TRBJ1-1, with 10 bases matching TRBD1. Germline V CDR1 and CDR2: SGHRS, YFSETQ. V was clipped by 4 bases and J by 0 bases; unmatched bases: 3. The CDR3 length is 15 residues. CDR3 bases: TGCGCCAGCAGCAGGGACAGGGGAATGAACACTGAAGCTTTCTTT. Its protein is CASSRDRGMNTEAFF.

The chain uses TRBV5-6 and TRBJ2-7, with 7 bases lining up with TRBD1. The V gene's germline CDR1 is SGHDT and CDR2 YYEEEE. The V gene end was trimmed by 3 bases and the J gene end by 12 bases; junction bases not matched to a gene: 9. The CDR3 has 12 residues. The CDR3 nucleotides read TGTGCCAGCAGCTCGGGACAGACGAGGGGGTACTTC. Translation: CASSSGQTRGYF. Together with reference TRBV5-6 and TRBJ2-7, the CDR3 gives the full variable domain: DAGVTQSPTHLIKTRGQQVTLRCSPKSGHDTVSWYQQALGQGPQFIFQYYEEEERQRGNFPDRFSGHQFPNYSSELNVNALLLGDSALYLCASSSGQTRGYFGPGTRLTVT.

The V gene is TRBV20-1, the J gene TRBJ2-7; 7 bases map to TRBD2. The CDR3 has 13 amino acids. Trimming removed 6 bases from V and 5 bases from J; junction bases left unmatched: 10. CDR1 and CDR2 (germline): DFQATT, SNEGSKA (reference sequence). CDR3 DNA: TGCAGTGCGGGGGTGGGGAGGGCCCACGAGCAGTACTTC. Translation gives CSAGVGRAHEQYF.

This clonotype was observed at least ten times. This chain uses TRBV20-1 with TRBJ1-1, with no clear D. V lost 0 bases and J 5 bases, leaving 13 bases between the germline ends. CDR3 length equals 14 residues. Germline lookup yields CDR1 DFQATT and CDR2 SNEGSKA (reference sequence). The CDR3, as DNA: TGCAGTGCTAGAGACCAGCAAGGGCGTACTGAAGCTTTCTTT. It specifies CSARDQQGRTEAFF.

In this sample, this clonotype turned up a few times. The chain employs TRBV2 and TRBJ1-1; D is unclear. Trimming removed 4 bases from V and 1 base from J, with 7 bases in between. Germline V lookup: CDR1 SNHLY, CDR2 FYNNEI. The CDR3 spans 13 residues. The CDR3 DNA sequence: TGTGCCAGCAGTGGGGAAGCGAACACTGAAGCTTTCTTT. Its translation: CASSGEANTEAFF.

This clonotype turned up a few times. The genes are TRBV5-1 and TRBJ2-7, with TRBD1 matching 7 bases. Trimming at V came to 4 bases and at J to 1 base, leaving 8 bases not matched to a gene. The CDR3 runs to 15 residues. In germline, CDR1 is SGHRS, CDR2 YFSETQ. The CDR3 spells CASSETGTASYEQYF. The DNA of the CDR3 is TGCGCCAGCAGCGAAACCGGGACAGCGTCCTACGAGCAGTACTTC.

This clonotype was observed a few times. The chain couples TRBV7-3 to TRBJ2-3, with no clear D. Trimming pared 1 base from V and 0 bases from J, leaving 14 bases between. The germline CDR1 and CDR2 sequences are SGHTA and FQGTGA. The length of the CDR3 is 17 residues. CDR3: CASSLNRRKDSTDTQYF. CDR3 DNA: TGTGCCAGCAGCTTAAATAGGCGGAAGGATAGCACAGATACGCAGTATTTT.